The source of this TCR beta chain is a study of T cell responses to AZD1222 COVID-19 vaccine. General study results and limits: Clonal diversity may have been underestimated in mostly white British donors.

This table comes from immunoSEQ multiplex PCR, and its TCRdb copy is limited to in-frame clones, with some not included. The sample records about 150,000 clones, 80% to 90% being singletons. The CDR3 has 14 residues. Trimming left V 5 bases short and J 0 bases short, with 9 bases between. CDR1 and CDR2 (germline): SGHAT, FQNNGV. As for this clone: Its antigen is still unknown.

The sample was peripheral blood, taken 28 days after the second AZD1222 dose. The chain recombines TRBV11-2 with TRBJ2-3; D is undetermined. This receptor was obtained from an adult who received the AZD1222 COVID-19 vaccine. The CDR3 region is CASSTTRSTDTQYF. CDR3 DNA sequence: TGTGCCAGCAGCACAACACGGAGCACAGATACGCAGTATTTT. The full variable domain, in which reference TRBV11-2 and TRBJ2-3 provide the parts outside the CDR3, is EAGVAQSPRYKIIEKRQSVAFWCNPISGHATLYWYQQILGQGPKLLIQFQNNGVVDDSQLPKDRFSAERLKGVDSTLKIQPAKLEDSAVYLCASSTTRSTDTQYFGPGTRLTVL.